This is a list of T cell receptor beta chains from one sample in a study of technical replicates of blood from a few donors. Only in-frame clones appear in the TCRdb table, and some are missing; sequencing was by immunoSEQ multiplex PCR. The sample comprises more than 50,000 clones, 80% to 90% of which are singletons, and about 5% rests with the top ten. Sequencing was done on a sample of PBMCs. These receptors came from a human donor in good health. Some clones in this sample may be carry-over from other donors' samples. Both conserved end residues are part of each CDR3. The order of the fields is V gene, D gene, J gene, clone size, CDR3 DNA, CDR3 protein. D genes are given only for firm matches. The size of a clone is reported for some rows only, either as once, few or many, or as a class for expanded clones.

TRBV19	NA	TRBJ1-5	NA	TGTGCCAGTAGTAATCAGTTAAATCAGCCCCAGCATTTT	CASSNQLNQPQHF
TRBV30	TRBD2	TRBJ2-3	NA	TGTGCCTGGGGTAGCGGGAGAATCGCGGATACGCAGTATTTT	CAWGSGRIADTQYF
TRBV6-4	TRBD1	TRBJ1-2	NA	TGTGCCAGCAGTGACTTCCGGGACAGGGGGCGCAACGGCTATGGCTACACCTTC	CASSDFRDRGRNGYGYTF
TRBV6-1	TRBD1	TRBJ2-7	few	TGTGCCAGCAGTGAAAAATGGGGACAGTTCTACGAGCAGTACTTC	CASSEKWGQFYEQYF
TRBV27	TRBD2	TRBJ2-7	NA	TGTGCCAGCAGTTTATTGGCCACTAGCGTATCCTACGAGCAGTACTTC	CASSLLATSVSYEQYF
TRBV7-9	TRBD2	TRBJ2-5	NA	TGTGCCGGGTCCAGCGGGAGCACCGAGACCCAGTACTTC	CAGSSGSTETQYF
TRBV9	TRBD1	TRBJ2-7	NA	TGTGCCAGCAGCCCAGGACAGGGGAAACTCGAGCAGTACTTC	CASSPGQGKLEQYF
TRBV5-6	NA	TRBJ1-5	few	TGTGCCAGCAGGCAGGGCCATAATCAGCCCCAGCATTTT	CASRQGHNQPQHF
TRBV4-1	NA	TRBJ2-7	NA	TGCGCCAGCAGCCCGACGGGTCTCTACGAGCAGTACTTC	CASSPTGLYEQYF
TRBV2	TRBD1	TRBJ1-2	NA	TGTGCCAGCATTAGGACAGGGTCCTATGGCTACACCTTC	CASIRTGSYGYTF